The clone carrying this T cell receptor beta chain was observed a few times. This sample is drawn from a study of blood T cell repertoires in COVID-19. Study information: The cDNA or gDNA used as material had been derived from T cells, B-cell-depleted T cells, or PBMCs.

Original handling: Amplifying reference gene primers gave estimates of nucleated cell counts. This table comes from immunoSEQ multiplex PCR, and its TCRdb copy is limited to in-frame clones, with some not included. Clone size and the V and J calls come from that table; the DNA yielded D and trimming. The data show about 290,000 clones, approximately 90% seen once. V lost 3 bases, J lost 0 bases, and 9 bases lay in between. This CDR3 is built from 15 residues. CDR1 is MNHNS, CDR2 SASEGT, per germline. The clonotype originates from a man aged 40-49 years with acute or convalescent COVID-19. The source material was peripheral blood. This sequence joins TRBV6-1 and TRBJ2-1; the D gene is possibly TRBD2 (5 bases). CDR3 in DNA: TGTGCCAGCAGTGATCCGGGGAGCTCCTACAATGAGCAGTTCTTC. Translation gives CASSDPGSSYNEQFF.